This TCR beta chain was captured by sequencing in a study of blood T cell repertoires in COVID-19. Study as a whole: Samples representing acute and convalescent COVID-19 were sourced from the United States, Italy and Spain. PBMCs, B-cell-depleted T cells, or T cells provided the cDNA or gDNA that made up the material.

Germline lookup yields CDR1 KGHSH and CDR2 LQKENI. CDR3 size: 17 residues. V was shortened by 6 bases and J by 4 bases, with 21 bases between the two germline ends. As processed by the authors: Estimation of nucleated cell counts was performed using reference gene primer amplification. Sequenced by immunoSEQ multiplex PCR; TCRdb stores in-frame clones only, minus some. The DNA was the basis for D and trimming; V, J and clone size are from that table. The sample has about 59,000 clones, about 89% seen once. This clonotype was obtained from a man aged 55 to 70 with active or convalescent COVID-19. The sample consisted of peripheral blood. The rearrangement uses TRBV18 and TRBJ2-2, with a tentative D call TRBD2 (6 bases). The CDR3 bases are TGTGCCAGCTCCCCGGGACTCGAGCGTGGGACCACCGGGGAGCTGTTTTTT. Its protein product is CASSPGLERGTTGELFF.